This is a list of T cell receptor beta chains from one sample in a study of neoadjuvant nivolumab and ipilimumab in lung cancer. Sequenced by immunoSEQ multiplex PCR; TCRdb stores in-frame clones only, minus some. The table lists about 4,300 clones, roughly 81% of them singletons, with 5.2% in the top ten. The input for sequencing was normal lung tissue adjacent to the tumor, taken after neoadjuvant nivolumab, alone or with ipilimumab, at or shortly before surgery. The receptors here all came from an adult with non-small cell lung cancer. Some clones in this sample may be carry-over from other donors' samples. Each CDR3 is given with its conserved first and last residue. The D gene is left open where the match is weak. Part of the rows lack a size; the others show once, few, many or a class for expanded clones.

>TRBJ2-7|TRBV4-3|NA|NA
CASSRTTGNEQYF
TGCGCCAGCAGCCGAACTACAGGGAACGAGCAGTACTTC
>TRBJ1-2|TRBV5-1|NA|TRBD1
CASSPESPSGQSNYGYTF
TGCGCCAGCAGCCCGGAATCGCCCTCGGGACAGTCAAACTATGGCTACACCTTC
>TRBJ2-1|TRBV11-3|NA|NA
CASSGGTELDNEQFF
TGTGCCAGCAGCGGCGGGACGGAATTAGACAATGAGCAGTTCTTC
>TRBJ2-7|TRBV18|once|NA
CASSPLKASYEQYF
TGTGCCAGCTCACCCCTTAAGGCCTCCTACGAGCAGTACTTC
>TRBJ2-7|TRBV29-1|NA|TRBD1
CSVEGPGTGLYEQYF
TGCAGCGTTGAAGGTCCAGGGACAGGGCTGTACGAGCAGTACTTC
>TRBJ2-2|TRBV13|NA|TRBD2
CASSLLLAGDSNTGELFF
TGTGCCAGCAGCTTATTACTAGCGGGTGACTCGAACACCGGGGAGCTGTTTTTT
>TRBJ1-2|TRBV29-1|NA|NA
CSGGGGGLGYTF
TGCAGCGGAGGAGGCGGGGGACTCGGCTACACCTTC
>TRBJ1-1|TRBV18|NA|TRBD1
CASSAGTASNTEAFF
TGTGCCAGCTCAGCCGGGACAGCTTCGAACACTGAAGCTTTCTTT
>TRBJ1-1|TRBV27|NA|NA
CASTTLQGGGNTEAFF
TGTGCCAGCACCACACTACAGGGTGGCGGGAACACTGAAGCTTTCTTT
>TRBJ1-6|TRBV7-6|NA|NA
CASSFGGPPLHF
TGTGCCAGCAGCTTTGGGGGTCCACCCCTCCACTTT
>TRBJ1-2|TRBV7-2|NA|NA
CASSPTIEVPYGYTF
TGTGCCAGCAGCCCCACGATAGAGGTGCCTTATGGCTACACCTTC
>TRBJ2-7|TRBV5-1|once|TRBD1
CASSFRTGDQYEQYF
TGCGCCAGCAGCTTTCGGACAGGGGATCAGTACGAGCAGTACTTC
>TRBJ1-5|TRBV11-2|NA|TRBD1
CASSLNRGRNQPQHF
TGTGCCAGCAGCTTGAACAGGGGTCGCAATCAGCCCCAGCATTTT
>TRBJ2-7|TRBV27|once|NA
CASSLAGGSSYEQYF
TGTGCCAGCAGTTTAGCAGGGGGGAGCTCCTACGAGCAGTACTTC
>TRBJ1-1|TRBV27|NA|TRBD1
CASSFDRGTEAFF
TGTGCCAGCAGTTTCGACAGGGGCACTGAAGCTTTCTTT
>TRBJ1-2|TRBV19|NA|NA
CASSLFTANNYGYTF
TGTGCCAGTAGCTTGTTTACAGCCAACAACTATGGCTACACCTTC
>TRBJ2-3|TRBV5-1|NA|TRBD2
CASSPATSGVGDTQYF
TGCGCCAGCAGCCCCGCGACTAGCGGGGTCGGAGATACGCAGTATTTT
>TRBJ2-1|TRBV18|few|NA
CASSPLDVSYNEQFF
TGTGCCAGCTCACCCCTGGACGTATCCTACAATGAGCAGTTCTTC
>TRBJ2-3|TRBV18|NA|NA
CASSPGRSTDTQYF
TGTGCCAGCTCACCGGGGAGAAGCACAGATACGCAGTATTTT
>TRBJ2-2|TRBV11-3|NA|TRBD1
CASSLGDRVHTGELFF
TGTGCCAGCAGCTTGGGGGACAGGGTACACACCGGGGAGCTGTTTTTT
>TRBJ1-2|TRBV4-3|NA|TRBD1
CASSQDRGTGGFFYGYTF
TGCGCCAGCAGCCAAGATAGAGGGACAGGGGGCTTTTTCTATGGCTACACCTTC
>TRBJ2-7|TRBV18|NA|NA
CASSPEAGNFHEQYF
TGTGCCAGCTCACCCGAGGCAGGAAACTTCCACGAGCAGTACTTC
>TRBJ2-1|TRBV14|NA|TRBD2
CASRHTSGGRNEQFF
TGTGCCAGCAGACATACTAGCGGGGGGCGCAATGAGCAGTTCTTC
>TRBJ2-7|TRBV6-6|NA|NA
CASSGGHEGTYEQYF
TGTGCCAGCAGCGGGGGACATGAGGGGACCTACGAGCAGTACTTC
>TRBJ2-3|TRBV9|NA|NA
CASSPQGGETDTQYF
TGTGCCAGCAGCCCCCAAGGGGGGGAGACAGATACGCAGTATTTT
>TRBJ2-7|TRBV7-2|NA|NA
CASSRDLSYEQYF
TGTGCCAGCAGCCGGGACCTCTCCTACGAGCAGTACTTC
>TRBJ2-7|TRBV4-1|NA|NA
CASSQDLAPGYEQYF
TGCGCCAGCAGCCAAGATTTGGCCCCCGGGTACGAGCAGTACTTC
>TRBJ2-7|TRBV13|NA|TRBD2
CASSPPRWSGQRGGRYEQYF
TGTGCCAGCAGCCCCCCGCGGTGGAGCGGACAGCGGGGGGGCCGCTACGAGCAGTACTTC
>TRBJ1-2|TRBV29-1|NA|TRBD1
CSVDLAGQAHYGYTF
TGCAGCGTTGACCTCGCTGGACAGGCCCACTATGGCTACACCTTC
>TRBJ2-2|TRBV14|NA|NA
CASSQRQLTGELFF
TGTGCCAGCTCTCAGAGACAGCTCACCGGGGAGCTGTTTTTT
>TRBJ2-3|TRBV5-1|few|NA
CASSLASPTDTQYF
TGCGCCAGCAGCTTGGCGTCCCCGACAGATACGCAGTATTTT
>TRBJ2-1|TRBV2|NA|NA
CASSDSSGSAHNEQFF
TGTGCCAGCAGTGATTCGAGCGGATCCGCCCACAATGAGCAGTTCTTC
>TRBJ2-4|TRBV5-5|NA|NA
CASSLRSDAGEHIAKNIQYF
TGTGCCAGCAGCTTAAGATCCGATGCAGGAGAACATATAGCCAAAAACATTCAGTACTTC
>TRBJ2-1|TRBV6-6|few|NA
CASSYGSNEQFF
TGTGCCAGCAGTTACGGGAGCAATGAGCAGTTCTTC
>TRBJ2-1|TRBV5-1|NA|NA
CASSSLGDEQFF
TGCGCCAGCAGCTCCCTTGGGGATGAGCAGTTCTTC
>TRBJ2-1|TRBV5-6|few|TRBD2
CASSPGTSGRQFF
TGTGCCAGCAGCCCTGGGACTAGCGGGAGACAGTTCTTC
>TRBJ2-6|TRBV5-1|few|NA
CASSDSSGANVLTF
TGCGCCAGCAGCGACAGCTCTGGGGCCAACGTCCTGACTTTC
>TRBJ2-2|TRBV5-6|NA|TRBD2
CASSLEVRAGGGELFF
TGTGCCAGCAGCTTGGAAGTAAGAGCGGGAGGCGGGGAGCTGTTTTTT
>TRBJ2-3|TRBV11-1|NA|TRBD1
CASSRGTGGVNTQYF
TGTGCCAGCAGCCGCGGGACAGGGGGCGTAAATACGCAGTATTTT
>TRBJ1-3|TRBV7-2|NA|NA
CASSPYSGSGNTIYF
TGTGCCAGCAGCCCTTATAGTGGCTCTGGAAACACCATATATTTT
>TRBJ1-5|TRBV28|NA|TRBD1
CASSFIPTGEGNQPQHF
TGTGCCAGCAGTTTTATCCCGACAGGGGAGGGCAATCAGCCCCAGCATTTT
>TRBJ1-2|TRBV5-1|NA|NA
CASSPGRALDGYTF
TGCGCCAGCAGCCCCGGACGGGCTTTGGATGGCTACACCTTC
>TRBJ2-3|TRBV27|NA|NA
CASSLTSSGSDTQYF
TGTGCCAGCAGTTTAACATCCTCTGGGTCAGATACGCAGTATTTT
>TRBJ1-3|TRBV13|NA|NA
CASSLRTGVVGGNTIYF
TGTGCCAGCAGCCTTCGGACGGGGGTAGTAGGTGGAAACACCATATATTTT
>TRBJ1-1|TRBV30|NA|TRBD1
CAWTRDRATEAFF
TGTGCCTGGACCCGGGACAGGGCAACTGAAGCTTTCTTT
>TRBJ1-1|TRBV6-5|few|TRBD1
CASSSRTGNTEAFF
TGTGCCAGCAGTTCTCGGACAGGGAACACTGAAGCTTTCTTT
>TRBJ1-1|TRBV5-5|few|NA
CASSLGRGTYTEAFF
TGTGCCAGCAGCTTGGGTCGGGGCACGTACACTGAAGCTTTCTTT
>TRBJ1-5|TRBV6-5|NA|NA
CASREGRRFGTQHF
TGTGCCAGCAGAGAGGGGCGAAGGTTTGGGACCCAGCATTTT
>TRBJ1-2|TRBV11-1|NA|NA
CASSYDNFGRGYTF
TGTGCCAGCAGCTACGACAATTTCGGTCGCGGCTACACCTTC
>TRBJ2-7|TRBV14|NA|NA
CASSQDFTFEGREQYF
TGTGCCAGCAGCCAAGATTTTACTTTCGAGGGCAGGGAGCAGTACTTC
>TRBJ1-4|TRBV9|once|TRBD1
CASSGQGPEKLFF
TGTGCCAGCAGTGGACAGGGGCCGGAAAAACTGTTTTTT